The clone carrying this T cell receptor (beta chain) was recorded many times. What it binds is unknown. The data belong to a study of identical twins. General study points: Instead of following the same donors, the conclusions were based on cross-sectional statistical analysis.

TCRdb called the 5' RACE reads again in MiXCR, with one record for every CDR3 protein. The sample lists 500,000 or so distinct CDR3 sequences, around 15% seen once, with 0.95% to 1% in the top ten. Trimming removed 3 bases from V and 5 bases from J, with 13 bases in between. The CDR3 runs 13 residues. CDR1 is SQVTM, CDR2 ANQGSEA, per germline. These same data were also listed under a study on yellow fever vaccine responses in identical twins.

The TCR originated in a woman between 18 and 29 years old in good health. The chain couples TRBV29-1 to TRBJ1-2; TRBD1 is a possible D gene (5 bases). Source material: CD4+ T cells sorted from blood. CDR3 sequence reads: CSVDQGRQYGYTF. CDR3 DNA sequence: TGCAGCGTTGACCAGGGTAGGCAGTATGGCTACACCTTC. Full variable domain (missing parts from reference TRBV29-1 and TRBJ1-2): SAVISQKPSRDICQRGTSLTIQCQVDSQVTMMFWYRQQPGQSLTLIATANQGSEATYESGFVIDKFPISRPNLTFSTLTVSNMSPEDSSIYLCSVDQGRQYGYTFGSGTRLTVV.